These 24 T cell receptor beta chains originate from one sample sequenced in a study of T cell responses to AZD1222 COVID-19 vaccine. This table comes from immunoSEQ multiplex PCR, and its TCRdb copy is limited to in-frame clones, with some not included. This sample has roughly 150,000 clones, with roughly 90% found just once. This sample comprised peripheral blood, obtained on day 0 of AZD1222 vaccination. The receptors come from an adult in good health.

The chain employs TRBV6-1 and TRBJ1-1, with TRBD1 identical over 7 bases. The germline V gene has CDR1 MNHNS and CDR2 SASEGT. J lost 1 base, V lost 0 bases, and 5 bases had no gene match. The CDR3 is 16 residues long. The CDR3 DNA reads TGTGCCAGCAGTGAAGCGGGACAGTTGAAGAACACTGAAGCTTTCTTT. Encoded protein: CASSEAGQLKNTEAFF.

The chain uses TRBV5-1 and TRBJ1-1; 9 bases fit TRBD1. CDR3 length: 14 residues. From germline, CDR1 is SGHRS and CDR2 YFSETQ. V trimming: 4 bases; J trimming: 11 bases; junction bases outside the gene matches: 12. Written as DNA, the CDR3 is TGCGCCAGCAGCATGGGGACAGGGCCAACAAACGCTTTCTTT. It is translated as CASSMGTGPTNAFF. Supplemented by reference TRBV5-1 and TRBJ1-1, the full variable domain reads KAGVTQTPRYLIKTRGQQVTLSCSPISGHRSVSWYQQTPGQGLQFLFEYFSETQRNKGNFPGRFSGRQFSNSRSEMNVSTLELGDSALYLCASSMGTGPTNAFFGQGTRLTVV.

The V call is TRBV5-1, the J call TRBJ2-7; 7 bases line up with TRBD2. Trimming took 0 bases from V and 2 from J; bases not matched to a gene: 8. Germline CDR1 reads SGHRS; CDR2 reads YFSETQ. The CDR3 covers 16 residues. CDR3 in DNA: TGCGCCAGCAGCTTGGCCCTGGGACTAAGGACCTACGAGCAGTACTTC. Protein: CASSLALGLRTYEQYF.

V gene TRBV11-2 combines with J gene TRBJ2-3; weak D call: TRBD2 (5 bases). V lost 5 bases and J lost 1, with 13 bases in between. Germline CDR1 SGHAT, CDR2 FQNNGV. The CDR3 runs 15 residues. CDR3: CASSLGLEGTDTQYF. The CDR3 DNA is TGTGCCAGCAGCCTCGGACTGGAAGGCACAGATACGCAGTATTTT.

This sequence joins TRBV7-9 and TRBJ2-3; maybe TRBD2 (6 bases). The V end lost 7 bases, the J end lost 4 bases, and 15 bases lay between the germline ends. The CDR3 has 14 residues. Germline V lookup: CDR1 SEHNR, CDR2 FQNEAQ (reference sequence). CDR3 DNA: TGTGCCAGCACCCTCGCCCGACTAGCAGATACGCAGTATTTT. Translating gives CASTLARLADTQYF.

V is TRBV29-1 and J is TRBJ2-7; a possible D gene is TRBD1 (6 bases). The V gene lost 3 bases and the J gene lost 0 bases, with 12 bases spanning the gap. Germline V gene data show CDR1 as SQVTM and CDR2 as ANQGSEA. The CDR3 totals 14 residues. DNA of the CDR3: TGCAGCGTTGAGGTTTTCAGGGGCTCCTACGAGCAGTACTTC. Encoded protein: CSVEVFRGSYEQYF.

This clone has only one observation. This chain connects TRBV6-5 to TRBJ2-3; no firm D call. There are 12 residues in the CDR3. Germline assignment: CDR1 MNHEY and CDR2 SVGAGI. V was trimmed by 10 bases and J by 4 bases, leaving 12 bases between them. The chain's CDR3 is CAISLSSDTQYF. CDR3 sequence (DNA): TGTGCCATCAGCCTAAGCTCAGATACGCAGTATTTT.

This chain uses TRBV2 with TRBJ1-1; D possibly corresponds to TRBD1 (6 bases). V dropped 8 bases and J dropped 5 bases, with 15 bases sitting between them. The CDR3 spans 13 residues. The germline CDR1 and CDR2 sequences are SNHLY and FYNNEI. DNA for the CDR3: TGTGCCAGCGTGCCTGGAGGGGGGACTGAAGCTTTCTTT. This gives the protein CASVPGGGTEAFF. The variable domain in full, with the rest retrieved from reference TRBV2 and TRBJ1-1, is EPEVTQTPSHQVTQMGQEVILRCVPISNHLYFYWYRQILGQKVEFLVSFYNNEISEKSEIFDDQFSVERPDGSNFTLKIRSTKLEDSAMYFCASVPGGGTEAFFGQGTRLTVV.

J is TRBJ2-7 and V is TRBV2, with D possibly matching TRBD1 (7 bases). The V and J ends lost 5 bases and 0 bases respectively, with 11 bases between them. This CDR3 spans 14 amino acids. Germline loops: CDR1 SNHLY, CDR2 FYNNEI. The CDR3, as DNA: TGTGCCAGCAGTCGACAGGGACTCTCCTACGAGCAGTACTTC. Translating it yields CASSRQGLSYEQYF.

V usage is TRBV11-2 and J usage is TRBJ2-7, with 12 nucleotides matching TRBD2. Germline loops: CDR1 SGHAT, CDR2 FQNNGV. The CDR3 runs to 18 residues. V was pared by 0 bases and J by 0 bases, with 6 bases of the junction left unmatched. The CDR3 sequence: CASSLDGLAGRSSYEQYF. DNA for the CDR3: TGTGCCAGCAGCTTAGACGGACTAGCGGGGAGGAGCTCCTACGAGCAGTACTTC.

This sequence joins TRBV7-2 and TRBJ1-1; 7 bases align to TRBD1. With 5 bases clipped from V and 7 bases from J, the junction kept 13 bases outside the gene matches. Germline CDR1 SGHTA, CDR2 FQGNSA. The length of the CDR3 is 15 residues. CDR3 loop: CASSGTFPAGGEAFF. In nucleotides, the CDR3 is TGTGCCAGCAGCGGGACTTTCCCGGCAGGGGGTGAAGCTTTCTTT.

The chain has TRBV19 and TRBJ1-6; D is possibly TRBD1 (6 bases). The CDR3 has 13 residues. Trimming cost V 7 bases and J 7 bases, with 11 bases left between them. Germline V gene data show CDR1 as LNHDA and CDR2 as SQIVND (reference sequence). The CDR3 nucleotides are TGTGCCAGTAACCCCGGACAGAATTCACCCCTCCACTTT. Translating gives CASNPGQNSPLHF.

The V call is TRBV27, the J call TRBJ2-2; D ambiguous. CDR3 length: 13 residues. Trimming left V 6 bases short and J 2 bases short, with 7 bases between. Germline loops: CDR1 MNHEY, CDR2 SMNVEV (reference sequence). In nucleotides, the CDR3 is TGTGCCAGCAGGGCCTCAAACACCGGGGAGCTGTTTTTT. As protein: CASRASNTGELFF.

The chain couples TRBV11-2 to TRBJ2-7; the D is unclear. Trimming removed 5 bases from V and 2 bases from J, with 7 bases in between. CDR3 size: 12 residues. Germline V gives CDR1 SGHAT, CDR2 FQNNGV. CDR3 region: CASSPDTYEQYF. In nucleotides, the CDR3 is TGTGCCAGCAGCCCCGATACCTACGAGCAGTACTTC.

The chain links TRBV19 to TRBJ1-2, with a possible D match to TRBD1 (5 bases). The V gene's germline CDR1 is LNHDA and CDR2 SQIVND (reference sequence). Trimming took 5 bases from V and 2 from J, leaving 9 bases between them. The CDR3 length is 13 residues. CDR3 in DNA: TGTGCCAGTAGTGATTGGGGCAACTATGGCTACACCTTC. Protein product: CASSDWGNYGYTF. Full variable domain (rest looked up from reference TRBV19 and TRBJ1-2): DGGITQSPKYLFRKEGQNVTLSCEQNLNHDAMYWYRQDPGQGLRLIYYSQIVNDFQKGDIAEGYSVSREKKESFPLTVTSAQKNPTAFYLCASSDWGNYGYTFGSGTRLTVV.

The rearrangement uses TRBV5-8 and TRBJ2-2; D not resolved. Germline V lookup: CDR1 SGHTS, CDR2 YDEGEE. V shed 0 bases and J shed 6 bases, with 9 bases lying between them. CDR3 size: 14 residues. CDR3 in amino acids: CASSLGRRAGELFF. The CDR3 bases are TGTGCCAGCAGCTTGGGTCGGAGAGCCGGGGAGCTGTTTTTT.

The chain recombines TRBV12-5 with TRBJ1-2; D is unresolved. Germline V lookup: CDR1 LGHNT, CDR2 FRNRAP. This CDR3 is 14 amino acids long. V lost 2 bases and J 7 bases, leaving 14 bases between the germline ends. The CDR3 coding sequence is TGTGCTAGTGGTTTGACACCCCCCGGCGGTGGCTACACCTTC. This gives the protein CASGLTPPGGGYTF.

This clone has a single count. The V gene is TRBV4-1, the J gene TRBJ2-7; D not resolved. The CDR3 has 13 amino acids. Germline-derived CDR1 and CDR2 are MGHRA and YSYEKL. Trimming left V 1 base short and J 4 bases short, with 8 bases between. The DNA for the CDR3 is TGCGCCAGCAGCCAAGGAAATGCATACGAGCAGTACTTC. Encoded protein: CASSQGNAYEQYF.

The V call is TRBV30, the J call TRBJ1-6; D not certain. The CDR3 totals 16 residues. From germline, CDR1 is GTSNPN and CDR2 SVGIG (reference sequence). Trimming pared 1 base from V and 3 bases from J, leaving 13 bases between. The CDR3 nucleotides are TGTGCCTGGAGTGAGAGGCGAAATGTCTATAATTCACCCCTCCACTTT. It encodes CAWSERRNVYNSPLHF. Combining the CDR3 with reference TRBV30 and TRBJ1-6 gives the whole variable domain SQTIHQWPATLVQPVGSPLSLECTVEGTSNPNLYWYRQAAGRGLQLLFYSVGIGQISSEVPQNLSASRPQDRQFILSSKKLLLSDSGFYLCAWSERRNVYNSPLHFGNGTRLTVT.

This rearrangement joins TRBV5-8 to TRBJ2-5; 14 bases fit TRBD2. CDR3 length: 16 residues. V was pared by 3 bases and J by 6 bases, with 7 bases of the junction left unmatched. The germline CDR1 and CDR2 sequences are SGHTS and YDEGEE. CDR3 residues: CASSSTGTSGRKTQYF. DNA of the CDR3: TGTGCCAGCAGCTCCACAGGGACTAGCGGGAGAAAGACCCAGTACTTC.

The V gene is TRBV30, the J gene TRBJ2-3, with 8 bases that match TRBD2. Per germline, CDR1 GTSNPN and CDR2 SVGIG (reference sequence). J gave up 2 bases and V 2 bases, and 6 bases lay outside the gene matches. The CDR3 is 15 residues long. The CDR3 protein is CAWSRAGGNTDTQYF. In DNA form, the CDR3 reads TGTGCCTGGAGTAGGGCGGGGGGAAACACAGATACGCAGTATTTT. Looking up the rest from reference TRBV30 and TRBJ2-3 gives the full variable domain: SQTIHQWPATLVQPVGSPLSLECTVEGTSNPNLYWYRQAAGRGLQLLFYSVGIGQISSEVPQNLSASRPQDRQFILSSKKLLLSDSGFYLCAWSRAGGNTDTQYFGPGTRLTVL.

In its sample, this clone was seen a few times. The V and J genes are TRBV12-5 and TRBJ2-1, with D perhaps matching TRBD2 (5 bases). This CDR3 comprises 13 residues. The V end was cut by 7 bases, the J end by 1 base, with 8 bases between. Germline V gives CDR1 LGHNT, CDR2 FRNRAP. The CDR3 nucleotides are TGTGCTAGTGACCCGGGATCCTACAATGAGCAGTTCTTC. Its protein product is CASDPGSYNEQFF. Combining the CDR3 with reference TRBV12-5 and TRBJ2-1 gives the whole variable domain DARVTQTPRHKVTEMGQEVTMRCQPILGHNTVFWYRQTMMQGLELLAYFRNRAPLDDSGMPKDRFSAEMPDATLATLKIQPSEPRDSAVYFCASDPGSYNEQFFGPGTRLTVL.

The rearrangement links TRBV3-1 (or the pseudogene TRBV3-2) to TRBJ1-5; TRBD1 is a possible D gene (5 bases). Germline V gene data show CDR1 as LGHDT and CDR2 as YNNKEL (reference sequence). The CDR3 consists of 13 residues. V was cut by 3 bases and J by 4 bases, with 7 bases left in between. The CDR3 nucleotides read TGTGCCAGCAGCCAGAGGGGTAATCAGCCCCAGCATTTT. This sequence encodes CASSQRGNQPQHF.

This clone was found once. This sequence joins TRBV7-2 and TRBJ2-5, with 11 bases that match TRBD1. The germline V gene encodes CDR1 SGHTA and CDR2 FQGNSA. With 7 bases clipped from V and 2 bases from J, the junction kept 6 bases outside the gene matches. CDR3 length: 15 residues. This CDR3 is CASNHGTGGQETQYF. In nucleotides, the CDR3 is TGTGCCAGCAACCACGGGACAGGGGGGCAAGAGACCCAGTACTTC.